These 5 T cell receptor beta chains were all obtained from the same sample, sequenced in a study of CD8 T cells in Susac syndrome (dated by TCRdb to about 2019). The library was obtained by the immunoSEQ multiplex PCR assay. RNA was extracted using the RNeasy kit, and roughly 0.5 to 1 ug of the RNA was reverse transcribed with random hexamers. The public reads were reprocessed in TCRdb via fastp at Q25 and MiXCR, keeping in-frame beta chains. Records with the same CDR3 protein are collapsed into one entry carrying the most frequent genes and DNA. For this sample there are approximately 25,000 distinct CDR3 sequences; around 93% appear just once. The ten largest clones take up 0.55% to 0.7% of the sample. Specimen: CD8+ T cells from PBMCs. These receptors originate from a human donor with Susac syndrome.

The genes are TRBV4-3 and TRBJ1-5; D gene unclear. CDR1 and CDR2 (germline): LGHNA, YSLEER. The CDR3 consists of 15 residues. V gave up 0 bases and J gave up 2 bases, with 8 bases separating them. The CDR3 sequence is CASSQESGGNQPQHF. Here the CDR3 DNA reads TGCGCCAGCAGCCAAGAGTCTGGAGGCAATCAGCCCCAGCATTTT.

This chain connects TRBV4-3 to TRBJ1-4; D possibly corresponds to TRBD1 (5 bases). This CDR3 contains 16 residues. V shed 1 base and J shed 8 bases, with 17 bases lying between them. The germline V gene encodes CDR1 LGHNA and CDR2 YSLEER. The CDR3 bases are TGCGCCAGCAGCCAAGGGGAACGTCAGGGAGGCGAAAAACTGTTTTTT. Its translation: CASSQGERQGGEKLFF.

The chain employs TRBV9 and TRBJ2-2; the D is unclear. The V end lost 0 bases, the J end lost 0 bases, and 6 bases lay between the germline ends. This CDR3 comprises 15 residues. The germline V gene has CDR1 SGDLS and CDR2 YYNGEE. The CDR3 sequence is CASSVDSANTGELFF. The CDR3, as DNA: TGTGCCAGCAGCGTAGACAGCGCGAACACCGGGGAGCTGTTTTTT. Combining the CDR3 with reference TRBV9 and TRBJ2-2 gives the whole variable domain DSGVTQTPKHLITATGQRVTLRCSPRSGDLSVYWYQQSLDQGLQFLIQYYNGEERAKGNILERFSAQQFPDLHSELNLSSLELGDSALYFCASSVDSANTGELFFGEGSRLTVL.

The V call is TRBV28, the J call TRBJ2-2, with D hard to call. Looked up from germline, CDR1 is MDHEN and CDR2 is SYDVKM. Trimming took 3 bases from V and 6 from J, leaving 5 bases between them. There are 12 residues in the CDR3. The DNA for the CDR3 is TGTGCCAGCAGTTTTTACGCCGGGGAGCTGTTTTTT. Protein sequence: CASSFYAGELFF.

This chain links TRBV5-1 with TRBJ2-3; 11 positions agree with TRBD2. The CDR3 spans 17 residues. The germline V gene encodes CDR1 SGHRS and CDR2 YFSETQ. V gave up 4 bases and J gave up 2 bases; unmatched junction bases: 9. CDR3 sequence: CASSLGTSGMFTDTQYF. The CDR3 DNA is TGCGCCAGCAGCCTGGGGACTAGCGGTATGTTCACAGATACGCAGTATTTT. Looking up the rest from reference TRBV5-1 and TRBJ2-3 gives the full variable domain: KAGVTQTPRYLIKTRGQQVTLSCSPISGHRSVSWYQQTPGQGLQFLFEYFSETQRNKGNFPGRFSGRQFSNSRSEMNVSTLELGDSALYLCASSLGTSGMFTDTQYFGPGTRLTVL.